This TCR beta chain was observed in a study of T cell responses to AZD1222 COVID-19 vaccine. Study in general: Pooling of second doses given at about 4 or about 12 weeks was done.

Sequencing used immunoSEQ multiplex PCR; TCRdb keeps in-frame clones, though not all of them. The table includes 80,000 or so clones, 85% to 90% detected once. Concerning this clone: Its target is unknown.

General study points: The study sampled repertoires only after the peak T cell response. Seropositive status at baseline applied to only a handful of AZD1222 recipients.

The receptor was isolated from an adult in good health. The source material was peripheral blood, sampled on day 0 of AZD1222 vaccination.

Here the CDR3 reads CASRDTGGGETQYF. The CDR3, as DNA: TGTGCCAGCAGGGACACAGGGGGCGGTGAGACCCAGTACTTC. This chain connects TRBV27 to TRBJ2-5; 9 bases fit TRBD1. Germline assignment: CDR1 MNHEY and CDR2 SMNVEV (reference sequence). This CDR3 has 14 amino acids. V lost 6 bases and J lost 5; bases outside the gene matches: 7.